This record covers a single TCR beta chain. Its antigen is currently unknown. The data belong to a study of identical twins' blood T cells. Each TCR cDNA library carried sample-specific barcodes on both ends. How the authors handled the data: Each donor had about 85,000 to nearly 500,000 clonotypes. TCRdb ran MiXCR on the 5' RACE reads and lists one entry per CDR3 protein. The V and J calls shown here were made by TCRdb, not taken from the authors' results. The sample holds roughly 380,000 distinct CDR3 sequences; roughly 28% are singletons and the top ten take 6.1%. Six healthy women, forming three identical twin pairs, donated samples. Broader study findings: Abundant TCRbeta CDR3s overlapped more between twins than with unrelated donors.

This CDR3 is 16 amino acids long. Trimming took off 1 base at V and 4 bases at J, with 16 bases between the two ends. CDR1 and CDR2 from the germline V gene are DFQATT and SNEGSKA (reference sequence). The V call is TRBV20-1, the J call TRBJ1-4; tentatively, D is TRBD1 (6 bases). The sample was PBMCs. The TCR originated in a woman aged 18 to 49 in good health. CDR3 protein: CSARAIVGQNNEKLFF. DNA of the CDR3: TGCAGTGCTAGAGCCATAGTCGGACAGAATAATGAAAAACTGTTTTTT.